This TCR beta chain originates from a study of blood T cell repertoires in COVID-19. Overall study: PBMCs, B-cell-depleted T cells, or T cells were the source of the cDNA or gDNA that made up the material.

Sequencing used immunoSEQ multiplex PCR; TCRdb keeps in-frame clones, though not all of them. The sample holds roughly 130,000 clones; more than 80% are singletons and the top ten take approximately 12%. This CDR3 comprises 11 residues. Germline V CDR1 and CDR2: SQVTM, ANQGSEA. V gave up 5 bases and J gave up 1 base, with 5 bases separating them. The source material was peripheral blood. This clonotype was obtained from a woman aged 55-69 years with acute or convalescent COVID-19. The rearrangement uses TRBV29-1 and TRBJ1-2; D gene uncertain. Here the CDR3 DNA reads TGCAGCGTTCAGATTAACTATGGCTACACCTTC. Protein product: CSVQINYGYTF.